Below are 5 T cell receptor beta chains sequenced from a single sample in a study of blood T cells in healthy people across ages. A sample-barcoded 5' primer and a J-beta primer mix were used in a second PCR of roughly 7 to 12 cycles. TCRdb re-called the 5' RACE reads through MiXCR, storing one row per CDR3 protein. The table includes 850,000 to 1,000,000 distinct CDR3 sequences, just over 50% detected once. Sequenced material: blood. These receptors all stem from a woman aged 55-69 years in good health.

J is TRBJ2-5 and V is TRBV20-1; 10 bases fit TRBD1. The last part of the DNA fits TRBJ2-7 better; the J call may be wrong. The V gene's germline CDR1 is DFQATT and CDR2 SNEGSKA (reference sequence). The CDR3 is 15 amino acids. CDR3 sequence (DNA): TGCAGTGCTAGTAGGCCGGGACAGGGGTTCGACGAGCAGTACTTC. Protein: CSASRPGQGFDEQYF.

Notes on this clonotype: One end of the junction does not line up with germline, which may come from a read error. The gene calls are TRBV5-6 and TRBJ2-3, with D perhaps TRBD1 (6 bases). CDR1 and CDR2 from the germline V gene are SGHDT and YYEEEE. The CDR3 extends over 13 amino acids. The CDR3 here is CASSRMGADTLYF. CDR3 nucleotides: TGTGCCAGCAGCCGGATGGGGGCAGATACGCTGTATTTT.

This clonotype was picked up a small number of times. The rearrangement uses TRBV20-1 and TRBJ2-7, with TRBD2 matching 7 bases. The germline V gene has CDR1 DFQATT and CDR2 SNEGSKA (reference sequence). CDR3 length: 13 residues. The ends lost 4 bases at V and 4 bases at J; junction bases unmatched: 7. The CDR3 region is CSATGEGLYEQYF. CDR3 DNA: TGCAGTGCTACGGGGGAGGGGCTGTACGAGCAGTACTTC.

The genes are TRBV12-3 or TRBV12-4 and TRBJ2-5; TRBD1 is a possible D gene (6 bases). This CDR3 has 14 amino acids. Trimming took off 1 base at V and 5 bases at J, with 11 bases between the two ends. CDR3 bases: TGTGCCAGCAGTTTAGAAACAGGGTACGAGACCCAGTACTTC. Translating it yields CASSLETGYETQYF.

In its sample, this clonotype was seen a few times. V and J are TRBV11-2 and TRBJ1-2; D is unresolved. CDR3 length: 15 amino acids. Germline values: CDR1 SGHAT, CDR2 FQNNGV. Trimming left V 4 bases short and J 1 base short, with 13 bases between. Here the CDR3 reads CASSSAGVLNYGYTF. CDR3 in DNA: TGTGCCAGCAGCTCCGCCGGAGTCCTTAACTATGGCTACACCTTC.